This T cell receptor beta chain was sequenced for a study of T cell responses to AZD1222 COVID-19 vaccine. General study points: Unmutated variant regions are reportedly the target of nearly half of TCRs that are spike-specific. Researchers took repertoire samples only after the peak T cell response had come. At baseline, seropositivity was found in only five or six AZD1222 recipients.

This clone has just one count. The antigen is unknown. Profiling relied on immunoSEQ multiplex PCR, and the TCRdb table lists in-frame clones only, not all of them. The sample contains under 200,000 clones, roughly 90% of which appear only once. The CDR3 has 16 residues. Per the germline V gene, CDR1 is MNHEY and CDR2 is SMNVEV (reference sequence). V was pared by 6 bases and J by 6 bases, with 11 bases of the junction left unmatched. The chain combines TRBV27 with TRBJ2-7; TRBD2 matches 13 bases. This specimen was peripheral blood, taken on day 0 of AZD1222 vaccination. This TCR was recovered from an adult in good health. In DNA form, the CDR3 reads TGTGCCAGCAGCGACGGACTAGCGGGAGAGGGGAGCGAGCAGTACTTC. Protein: CASSDGLAGEGSEQYF.